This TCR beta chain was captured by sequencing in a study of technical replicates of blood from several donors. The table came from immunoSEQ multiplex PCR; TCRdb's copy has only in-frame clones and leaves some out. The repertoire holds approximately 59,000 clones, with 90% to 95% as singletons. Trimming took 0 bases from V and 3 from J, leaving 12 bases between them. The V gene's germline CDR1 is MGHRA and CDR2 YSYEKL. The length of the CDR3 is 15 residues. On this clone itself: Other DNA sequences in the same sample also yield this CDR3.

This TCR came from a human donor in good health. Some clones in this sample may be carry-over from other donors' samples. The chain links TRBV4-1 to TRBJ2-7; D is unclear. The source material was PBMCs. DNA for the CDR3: TGCGCCAGCAGCCAAGATCCCGGTACTGACTACGAGCAGTACTTC. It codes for CASSQDPGTDYEQYF.